Ten or more counts support the clone carrying this T cell receptor beta chain. Its antigen remains unidentified. A quantitative 5'-RACE method, one with molecular barcodes, was used to make TCR beta libraries. TCRdb ran MiXCR on the 5' RACE reads and lists one entry per CDR3 protein. The profile shows about 140,000 distinct CDR3 sequences, 7% to 10% of them singletons. The record originates from a study of CD8 T cells in ankylosing spondylitis. General observations from the study: Within peripheral blood, clones linked to disease were CD8+ and relatively rare. Matched ankylosing spondylitis synovial fluid reportedly contained a significantly enriched population of disease-linked clones.

The CDR3 spans 15 residues. The V segment lost 1 base and the J segment 11 bases; nucleotides outside the gene matches: 16. Germline V gene data show CDR1 as DFQATT and CDR2 as SNEGSKA (reference sequence). V gene TRBV20-1 combines with J gene TRBJ1-1; TRBD1 aligns across 7 bases. The clonotype originates from a male donor with ankylosing spondylitis. The specimen sequenced was synovial fluid, either unsorted or a sorted T cell fraction (not recorded which). CDR3 bases: TGCAGTGCTAGAGGGAGGACAGGAATAGGATGGAATGCTTTCTTT. Translating it yields CSARGRTGIGWNAFF.